One and the same sample provided the 9 T cell receptor beta chains below, sequenced in a study of control samples from healthy donors and cancer patients. Using immunoSEQ multiplex PCR, the repertoire was profiled, and TCRdb retains in-frame clones only, with some absent. The data hold about 130,000 clones, with 80% to 95% observed a single time. Sequenced input: PBMCs. Every receptor here comes from a man of 80 years or more with head and neck cancer.

The genes are TRBV6-5 and TRBJ1-4; no clear D. V was pared by 6 bases and J by 0 bases, with 11 bases between. The CDR3 length is 15 residues. Germline values: CDR1 MNHEY, CDR2 SVGAGI. CDR3 residues: CASSSRRATNEKLFF. CDR3 DNA: TGTGCCAGCAGCTCGAGGCGTGCAACTAATGAAAAACTGTTTTTT.

The chain carries TRBV10-3 and TRBJ2-5; 9 nucleotides line up with TRBD2. Trimming at V came to 10 bases and at J to 5 bases, leaving 5 bases not matched to a gene. Germline V gene sequence: CDR1 ENHRY, CDR2 SYGVKD. This CDR3 comprises 12 residues. The CDR3: CATAGGGETQYF. The CDR3 nucleotides are TGTGCCACAGCGGGAGGAGGGGAGACCCAGTACTTC.

Here the CDR3 DNA reads TGTGCCTGGAGCCGGGACAGAAAGGGAAACACCATATATTTT. Translating gives CAWSRDRKGNTIYF. The rearrangement links TRBV30 to TRBJ1-3, with 7 bases fitting TRBD1. The germline V gene has CDR1 GTSNPN and CDR2 SVGIG (reference sequence). Unmatched junction bases numbered 6, after V lost 3 bases and J lost 4 bases. CDR3 size: 14 residues.

The count of this clone is one. The chain links TRBV4-1 to TRBJ1-5; D remains ambiguous. Germline CDR1 MGHRA, CDR2 YSYEKL. The CDR3 is made up of 13 amino acids. The V gene lost 1 base and the J gene lost 9 bases, with 10 bases spanning the gap. The CDR3 DNA reads as TGCGCCAGCAGCCAAGGGCGGACGGCGCCCCAGCATTTT. Translated: CASSQGRTAPQHF.

The chain combines TRBV2 with TRBJ1-1; D unresolved. CDR3 length: 13 residues. The V gene lost 6 bases and the J gene lost 2 bases, with 10 bases spanning the gap. Per germline, CDR1 SNHLY and CDR2 FYNNEI. The CDR3 nucleotides are TGTGCCAGCAGCACAGACACTAACACTGAAGCTTTCTTT. Its protein product is CASSTDTNTEAFF.

This clone was seen a single time. The gene calls are TRBV4-1 and TRBJ2-7; no reliable D call. This CDR3 has 13 amino acids. The germline V gene encodes CDR1 MGHRA and CDR2 YSYEKL. Trimming pared 3 bases from V and 3 bases from J, leaving 9 bases between. CDR3 sequence: CASSQLPLYEQYF. CDR3 DNA sequence: TGCGCCAGCAGCCAGCTTCCCCTCTACGAGCAGTACTTC.

J is TRBJ2-3 and V is TRBV6-5; no clear D gene. Looked up from germline, CDR1 is MNHEY and CDR2 is SVGAGI. CDR3 length: 13 amino acids. The ends were cut back, 2 bases at V and 4 bases at J, with 7 bases in the middle. In nucleotides, the CDR3 is TGTGCCAGCAGTTACCCCGGAGCAGATACGCAGTATTTT. This codes for CASSYPGADTQYF.

V and J are TRBV5-1 and TRBJ2-1; 10 nucleotides align to TRBD2. The germline V gene encodes CDR1 SGHRS and CDR2 YFSETQ. CDR3 length: 15 residues. J was trimmed by 10 bases and V by 0 bases; bases with no gene match: 7. The CDR3 DNA reads TGCGCCAGCAGCTTGGCTAGCGGGGGCCACCAGGAGCAGTTCTTC. Translating it yields CASSLASGGHQEQFF.

This chain links TRBV30 with TRBJ2-4; D call uncertain. The V and J ends lost 7 bases and 7 bases respectively, with 17 bases between them. The CDR3 runs 13 residues. Germline V gives CDR1 GTSNPN, CDR2 SVGIG (reference sequence). The CDR3 nucleotides read TGTGCCTACCAGGTTACCACGGCGAACATTCAGTACTTC. Its translation is CAYQVTTANIQYF.